Shown below are 7 T cell receptor beta chains from a single sample sequenced in a study of blood T cell repertoires in COVID-19. Clones were read by immunoSEQ multiplex PCR, and TCRdb kept only the in-frame ones, dropping some. Here the sample spans 110,000 to 150,000 clones, approximately 90% being singletons. Input material: peripheral blood. Every receptor here comes from a man aged 55-75 years with active or convalescent COVID-19.

Here the CDR3 DNA reads TGTGCCAGCTCCCAAAGGGGAGGTATGAACACTGAAGCTTTCTTT. Amino acids: CASSQRGGMNTEAFF. The chain links TRBV18 to TRBJ1-1; TRBD1 might be the D (5 bases). Germline CDR1 KGHSH, CDR2 LQKENI. Deletions cut 6 bases from V and 0 bases from J, with 14 bases between. CDR3 length: 15 residues.

The chain links TRBV5-3 to TRBJ1-1; 7 bases match TRBD1. TRBV5-3 qualifies as an ORF whose function is uncertain. The J segment lost 3 bases and the V segment lost 7 bases, leaving 12 bases of the junction unmatched. The CDR3 has 15 amino acids. The CDR3, as DNA: TGTGCCAGAGACCACCCCGGACAGGAGGACACTGAAGCTTTCTTT. As protein: CARDHPGQEDTEAFF.

V gene TRBV7-7 combines with J gene TRBJ2-5, with D uncertain. The V end lost 0 bases, the J end lost 5 bases, and 7 bases lay between the germline ends. This CDR3 spans 13 amino acids. Germline values: CDR1 SSHAT, CDR2 FNYEAQ (reference sequence). DNA for the CDR3: TGTGCCAGCAGCTTAGCTCCCAGGGAGACCCAGTACTTC. It yields the protein CASSLAPRETQYF. Together with reference TRBV7-7 and TRBJ2-5, the CDR3 gives the full variable domain: GAGVSQSPRYKVTKRGQDVTLRCDPISSHATLYWYQQALGQGPEFLTYFNYEAQPDKSGLPSDRFSAERPEGSISTLTIQRTEQRDSAMYRCASSLAPRETQYFGPGTRLLVL.

In DNA form, the CDR3 reads TGTGCCAGCAGCCCCGGGACAGTGCATAACACTGAAGCTTTCTTT. It codes for CASSPGTVHNTEAFF. V is TRBV7-9 and J is TRBJ1-1; 7 bases align to TRBD1. The CDR3 is 15 amino acids. Germline V gene lookup returns CDR1 SEHNR and CDR2 FQNEAQ (reference sequence). With 5 bases clipped from V and 2 bases from J, the junction kept 8 bases outside the gene matches.

The genes are TRBV7-9 and TRBJ2-7; 7 positions agree with TRBD2. Per germline, CDR1 SEHNR and CDR2 FQNEAQ (reference sequence). The ends lost 1 base at V and 6 bases at J; junction bases unmatched: 0. This CDR3 is 12 amino acids long. The CDR3 loop reads CASSLERGEQYF. The CDR3 region has the DNA TGTGCCAGCAGCTTAGAGCGGGGCGAGCAGTACTTC. The whole variable domain, filled in from reference TRBV7-9 and TRBJ2-7, reads DTGVSQNPRHKITKRGQNVTFRCDPISEHNRLYWYRQTLGQGPEFLTYFQNEAQLEKSRLLSDRFSAERPKGSFSTLEIQRTEQGDSAMYLCASSLERGEQYFGPGTRLTVT.

J is TRBJ2-2 and V is TRBV28; 12 bases fit TRBD2. Germline loops: CDR1 MDHEN, CDR2 SYDVKM. This CDR3 contains 21 residues. V was pared by 5 bases and J by 3 bases, with 19 bases of the junction left unmatched. CDR3: CASSAASGGARSPGDTGELFF. The CDR3 coding sequence is TGTGCCAGCAGTGCCGCTAGCGGGGGGGCCCGGAGCCCAGGGGACACCGGGGAGCTGTTTTTT.

The chain combines TRBV4-3 with TRBJ1-2; possibly TRBD1 for D (6 bases). The CDR3 length is 15 residues. CDR1 and CDR2 from the germline V gene are LGHNA and YSLEER. V gave up 0 bases and J gave up 8 bases, with 16 bases separating them. This CDR3 is CASSQDRGAQGGYTF. Written as DNA, the CDR3 is TGCGCCAGCAGCCAAGACAGGGGCGCTCAGGGAGGCTACACCTTC.